This paragraph reports one T cell receptor beta chain. Germline V gives CDR1 SGHVS, CDR2 FNYEAQ. Trimming pared 2 bases from V and 4 bases from J, leaving 6 bases between. This CDR3 is 13 amino acids long. This entry is derived from a study of CD8+ T cells in alopecia areata. RNA extraction was followed by reverse transcription into cDNA, which acted as the sequencing template. Sequenced by immunoSEQ multiplex PCR; TCRdb stores in-frame clones only, minus some. The table has some 150,000 clones, about 88% seen once. Treatment defined: oral pan-JAK inhibitor, 5-10 mg twice daily. The genes are TRBV7-6 and TRBJ2-1, with a weak D call TRBD1 (5 bases). The material was CD8+ T cells sorted from blood, obtained at week 4, from a patient treated with tofacitinib. The TCR comes from a human donor with alopecia areata. The CDR3 coding sequence is TGTGCCAGCAGCTTAACAGGATACAATGAGCAGTTCTTC. It encodes CASSLTGYNEQFF.